The rows below give T cell receptor beta chains drawn from one sample of a study of T-cell memory formation after mild COVID-19. TCRdb used MiXCR to reprocess the 5' RACE reads, holding one entry per CDR3 protein. The table shows 300,000 to 400,000 distinct CDR3 sequences, with around a fifth occurring only once. Sequenced: PBMCs or a T cell subset sorted from them (not recorded which). These TCRs come from an adult woman who had mild COVID-19 (a few samples of this study predate the infection). Cell type and time point are not known. The CDR3 runs from the conserved cysteine through the conserved F or W. Fields, in order: J gene, clone size, D gene, V gene, CDR3 DNA, CDR3 protein. The D gene is left open where the match is weak. Clone sizes are given selectively: once, few, many, or a class where the clone is expanded.

>TRBJ1-4|NA|TRBD1|TRBV29-1
TGCAGCGTGGGGACAGGTTCCACTAATGAAAAACTGTTTTTT
CSVGTGSTNEKLFF
>TRBJ2-7|NA|NA|TRBV19
TGTGCCAGTAGTATACGCGGTGACTACGAGCAGTACTTC
CASSIRGDYEQYF
>TRBJ2-3|NA|NA|TRBV6-2/TRBV6-3
TGTGCCAGCGGGGCCGGTTCTACGCAGTATTTT
CASGAGSTQYF
>TRBJ2-2|NA|NA|TRBV9
TGTGCCAGCAGAGGAGACAGTTACACCGGGGAGCTGTTTTTT
CASRGDSYTGELFF
>TRBJ1-5|NA|NA|TRBV6-1
TGTGCCAGCAGTGAACGGACAGCGTATAGCAATCAGCCCCAGCATTTT
CASSERTAYSNQPQHF
>TRBJ2-7|few|NA|TRBV12-3/TRBV12-4
TGTGCCAGCAGTTTAGGGGCAGCGTACGAGCAGTACTTC
CASSLGAAYEQYF
>TRBJ2-5|NA|NA|TRBV2
TGTGCCAGCAGCGGTTGGGGCATAGACCAAGAGACCCAGTACTTC
CASSGWGIDQETQYF
>TRBJ2-1|few|TRBD2|TRBV5-4
TGTGCCAGCAGCTTAACTAGCGGGAGGGCCGAAAATGAGCAGTTCTTC
CASSLTSGRAENEQFF
>TRBJ2-3|once|NA|TRBV24-1
TGTGCCACCAGTGGCCATCAATGGAAAGATACGCAGTATTTT
CATSGHQWKDTQYF
>TRBJ2-1|few|TRBD2|TRBV5-1
TGCGCCAGCAGCTTGATAGCGGGGGGGCCCTCGAATGAGCAGTTCTTC
CASSLIAGGPSNEQFF
>TRBJ1-1|NA|NA|TRBV20-1
TGCAGTGCTAGAGGGGAAGCTGAAGCTTTCTTT
CSARGEAEAFF
>TRBJ2-2|many|NA|TRBV7-3
TGTGCCAGCACCCTTATGGCGGGGTCGCGCACCGGGGAGCTGTTTTTT
CASTLMAGSRTGELFF
>TRBJ2-7|few|TRBD1|TRBV9
TGTGCCAGCAGCCCCCGGGACAGGGTTTTCGACGAGCAGTACTTC
CASSPRDRVFDEQYF